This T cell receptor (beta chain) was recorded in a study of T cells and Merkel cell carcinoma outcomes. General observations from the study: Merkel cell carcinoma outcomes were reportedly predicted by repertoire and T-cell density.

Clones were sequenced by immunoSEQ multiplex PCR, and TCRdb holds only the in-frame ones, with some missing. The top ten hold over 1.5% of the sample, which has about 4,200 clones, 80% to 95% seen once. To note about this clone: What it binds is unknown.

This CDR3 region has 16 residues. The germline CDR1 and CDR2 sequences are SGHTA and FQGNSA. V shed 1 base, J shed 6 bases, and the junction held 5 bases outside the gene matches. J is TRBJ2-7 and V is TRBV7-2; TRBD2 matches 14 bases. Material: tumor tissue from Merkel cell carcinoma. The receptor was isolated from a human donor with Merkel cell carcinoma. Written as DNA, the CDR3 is TGTGCCAGCAGCTTAGACTCTGGGACTAGCGGGGGCGAGCAGTACTTC. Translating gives CASSLDSGTSGGEQYF. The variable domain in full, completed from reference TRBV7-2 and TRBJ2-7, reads GAGVSQSPSNKVTEKGKDVELRCDPISGHTALYWYRQSLGQGLEFLIYFQGNSAPDKSGLPSDRFSAERTGGSVSTLTIQRTQQEDSAVYLCASSLDSGTSGGEQYFGPGTRLTVT.